This T cell receptor (beta chain) was sequenced during a study of T cells in Graves' hyperthyroidism and ophthalmopathy. Many counts were recorded for this clonotype. As yet, its antigen is unknown. What was amplified from RNA transcripts were TCR beta CDR3 regions. The HTBI primer set was used in a first-round RT-PCR of the TCR CDR3. MiXCR was run by TCRdb on the multiplex PCR reads, yielding one entry per CDR3 protein. The sample includes about 380,000 distinct CDR3 sequences, 15% to 20% of them seen just once. The CDR3 is made up of 13 amino acids. Per the germline V gene, CDR1 is MNHNS and CDR2 is SASEGT. V lost 8 bases and J lost 5, with 16 bases in between. Broader study findings: A 13 V-J model separated ophthalmopathy from stable hyperthyroidism. Blood samples included most of the expanded thyroid clonotypes exceeding 0.001.

Ophthalmopathy cases met thresholds of Clinical Activity Score at least 3, NOSPECS grade at least 4 and duration under 3 months. The gene calls are TRBV6-1 and TRBJ2-7; D possibly uses TRBD1 or TRBD2 (6 bases each). The TCR sequence derives from a man between 18 and 29 years old with Graves' ophthalmopathy. Specimen: blood. The CDR3 nucleotides are TGTGCCAGCCGACGGGGGCAGGGGCACGAGCAGTACTTC. It is translated as CASRRGQGHEQYF.